The TCR beta chain under discussion was sequenced for a study of identical twins. Findings of the study overall: It was cross-sectional statistical analysis, not following the same donors, that the conclusions relied on. With monozygotic twins, out-of-frame TCR alpha sharing exceeded what models estimated. Insertions were fewer in abundant cord blood beta clonotypes, whereas memory repertoires showed none of this pattern.

It was template switching that added a universal primer site, and there were unique molecular identifiers on the cDNA. TCRdb re-derived calls from the 5' RACE reads in MiXCR, one entry per CDR3 protein. The sample lists approximately 670,000 distinct CDR3 sequences, approximately 6.1% seen once, with 1.5% to 2% in the top ten. Germline V gives CDR1 MDHEN, CDR2 SYDVKM. The CDR3 loop spans 12 amino acids. In this sample, this clonotype turned up many times. No antigen is known for it. The sequencing sample was made of naive T cells sorted from blood. This sequence was found in a man aged 18 to 30 in good health. The chain recombines TRBV28 with TRBJ1-2; D perhaps matches TRBD1 (5 bases). The CDR3 DNA is TGTGTTTGTGGCCCAAGGAGGGGAGGCTACACCTTC. Amino acids: CVCGPRRGGYTF.